This TCR beta chain derives from a study of T cells expressing NK-cell markers. As for the study in general: From sorted CD3+CD56+NKG2C+, CD3+CD56+NKG2C- and CD3+CD56-NKG2C+ T cells came the TCR beta repertoires. Seropositivity for HCMV was found in seven of the eight sequenced donors, with one seronegative. Study conclusions and caveats: These same clonotypes (in several donors) also led the CD3+CD56-NKG2C+ fraction.

About this clonotype: Its antigen remains unknown.

The CDR3 loop spans 17 amino acids. Germline V gene data show CDR1 as LNHNV and CDR2 as YYDKDF (reference sequence). TCRdb re-called the 5' RACE reads and shows each CDR3 protein once, DNA omitted. Recorded for this sample: around 15,000 distinct CDR3 sequences. The gene calls are TRBV15 and TRBJ1-1; TCRdb selects TRBD1, and the lack of DNA leaves this call unchecked. Sequenced sample: blood T cells: a sorted CD56 or NKG2C T cell subset, CD4+ or CD8+ T cells, or bulk PBMC T cells (not recorded which). This TCR was recovered from a man between 18 and 69 years old in good health. CDR3 in amino acids: CATSRVPGGAWDTEAFF.